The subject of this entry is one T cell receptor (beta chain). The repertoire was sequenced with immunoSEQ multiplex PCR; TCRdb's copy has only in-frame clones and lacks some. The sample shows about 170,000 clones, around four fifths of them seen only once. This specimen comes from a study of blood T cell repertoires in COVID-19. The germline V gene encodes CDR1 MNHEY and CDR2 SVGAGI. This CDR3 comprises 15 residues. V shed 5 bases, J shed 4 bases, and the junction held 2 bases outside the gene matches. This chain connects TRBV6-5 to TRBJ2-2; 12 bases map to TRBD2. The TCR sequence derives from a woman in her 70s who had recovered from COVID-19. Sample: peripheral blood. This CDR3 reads CASSQLAGGTGELFF. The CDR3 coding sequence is TGTGCCAGCAGTCAACTAGCGGGGGGCACCGGGGAGCTGTTTTTT.